The clone carrying this T cell receptor beta chain was seen only a few times. RNA transcripts provided the source from which TCR beta CDR3 regions were amplified. HTBI primers were the set used in a first-round RT-PCR of the TCR CDR3. Each CDR3 protein is one row after TCRdb ran MiXCR on the multiplex PCR reads. The sample holds fewer than 650,000 distinct CDR3 sequences, 14% seen once. The CDR3 has 17 residues. Looked up from germline, CDR1 is SGDLS and CDR2 is YYNGEE. The junction had 12 bases not matched to a gene; V was cut back by 0 bases and J by 5 bases. These data come from a study of T cells in Graves' hyperthyroidism and ophthalmopathy.

Sequenced material: blood. This TCR came from a woman aged 40-49 years with Graves' hyperthyroidism. This chain connects TRBV9 to TRBJ2-7, with 9 nucleotides matching TRBD1. DNA for the CDR3: TGTGCCAGCAGCGTAGAGCCTTCCGGGACAGGGTATGACGAGCAGTACTTC. As protein: CASSVEPSGTGYDEQYF.